Below are 27 T cell receptor beta chains sequenced from a single sample in a study of T-cell reconstitution after alpha-beta-depleted transplantation in children. For TCRbeta, the library was prepared with unique molecular identifiers. TCRdb independently ran MiXCR on the PCR reads; one entry per CDR3 protein. The repertoire holds about a million distinct CDR3 sequences, around 30% seen once, with more than 25% in the top ten. This material consisted of PBMCs, mostly from graft donor cells, taken 360 days after TCRalphabeta/CD19-depleted stem cell transplant. The receptor set was obtained from a boy under two years old who had a stem cell transplant for SCID, so the T cells may come from the graft donor.

CDR3 DNA sequence: TGCAGTGCTAGCGGGCGGGGGCCCGAAGAGACCCAGTACTTC. It is translated as CSASGRGPEETQYF. The rearrangement uses TRBV20-1 and TRBJ2-5, with D possibly being TRBD2 (7 bases). This CDR3 comprises 14 residues. The V end was cut by 3 bases, the J end by 3 bases, with 14 bases between. Germline CDR1 reads DFQATT; CDR2 reads SNEGSKA (reference sequence).

The CDR3 is CSARPDRVGQPQHF. The CDR3, as DNA: TGCAGTGCTAGGCCAGACAGGGTCGGCCAGCCCCAGCATTTT. The rearrangement links TRBV20-1 to TRBJ1-5; TRBD1 matches 7 bases. V was clipped by 3 bases and J by 7 bases; unmatched bases: 9. The germline V gene has CDR1 DFQATT and CDR2 SNEGSKA (reference sequence). The CDR3 covers 14 residues.

The sample holds many counts of this clonotype. The chain links TRBV5-1 to TRBJ1-2, with unresolved D. Trimming shortened V by 4 bases and J by 1 base, and 11 bases separated the two germline ends. In germline, CDR1 is SGHRS, CDR2 YFSETQ. CDR3 size: 14 residues. In nucleotides, the CDR3 is TGCGCCAGCAGCGCCTCGACGGGTAACTATGGCTACACCTTC. Protein product: CASSASTGNYGYTF.

This chain uses TRBV12-3 or TRBV12-4 with TRBJ1-1; D is possibly TRBD1 (6 bases). The CDR3 has 15 amino acids. The V end was cut by 6 bases, the J end by 2 bases, with 16 bases between. CDR3 protein: CASSPRGYSNTEAFF. CDR3 bases: TGTGCCAGCAGCCCCAGGGGTTATTCAAACACTGAAGCTTTCTTT.

This clonotype was counted only a few times. This chain joins TRBV27 and TRBJ2-7; D is ambiguous. Between the trimmed V and J ends, which lost 4 bases and 2 bases, there was a span of 9 bases. Germline V CDR1 and CDR2: MNHEY, SMNVEV (reference sequence). The CDR3 loop spans 13 amino acids. The chain's CDR3 is CASSSHGPYEQYF. The CDR3 nucleotides read TGTGCCAGCAGTTCTCACGGACCCTACGAGCAGTACTTC.

This clonotype was seen only a few times. V and J are TRBV11-2 and TRBJ2-7, with 7 bases that match TRBD2. The CDR3 runs to 16 residues. Unmatched junction bases numbered 10, after V lost 5 bases and J lost 0 bases. Germline V gene lookup returns CDR1 SGHAT and CDR2 FQNNGV. This CDR3 is CASSPVAGALSYEQYF. CDR3 coding DNA: TGTGCCAGCAGCCCAGTAGCGGGTGCTCTCTCCTACGAGCAGTACTTC.

V usage is TRBV28 and J usage is TRBJ2-3; 8 positions agree with TRBD1. Germline assignment: CDR1 MDHEN and CDR2 SYDVKM. The CDR3 runs to 16 residues. V trimming: 2 bases; J trimming: 1 base; junction bases outside the gene matches: 5. CDR3 sequence: CASSLTPGQGTDTQYF. The CDR3 nucleotides read TGTGCCAGCAGTTTAACCCCGGGACAGGGCACAGATACGCAGTATTTT.

V usage is TRBV20-1 and J usage is TRBJ2-7; no reliable D call. There are 12 residues in the CDR3. Per germline, CDR1 DFQATT and CDR2 SNEGSKA (reference sequence). V lost 5 bases to trimming and J lost 2 bases, with 10 bases between them. For the CDR3, the DNA is TGCAGTGCTGCACCCGGTGCCTACGAGCAGTACTTC. The encoded protein is CSAAPGAYEQYF.

V gene TRBV4-2 combines with J gene TRBJ2-3; D is perhaps TRBD2 (6 bases). Germline values: CDR1 LGHNA, CDR2 YNFKEQ. The ends were cut back, 2 bases at V and 4 bases at J, with 19 bases in the middle. This CDR3 region has 17 residues. CDR3 loop: CASSQRSSVGSADTQYF. The CDR3 DNA is TGTGCCAGCAGCCAACGTTCTAGCGTTGGCAGCGCAGATACGCAGTATTTT.

This clonotype was seen a handful of times. CDR3 DNA sequence: TGTGCCAGCTACGGACTAGCGGGGCCCGACCTCACAGATACGCAGTATTTT. This sequence encodes CASYGLAGPDLTDTQYF. The chain uses TRBV2 and TRBJ2-3; 12 nucleotides line up with TRBD2. Per the germline V gene, CDR1 is SNHLY and CDR2 is FYNNEI. V shed 8 bases and J 2 bases; nucleotides not matched to a gene: 11. CDR3 length: 17 residues.

This rearrangement joins TRBV20-1 to TRBJ2-7; D is perhaps TRBD1 or TRBD2 (5 bases each). This CDR3 has 15 amino acids. Looked up from germline, CDR1 is DFQATT and CDR2 is SNEGSKA (reference sequence). V gave up 5 bases and J gave up 0 bases, with 17 bases separating them. CDR3 nucleotides: TGCAGTGCTCCCGACGGGGCGTCCACCTCCTACGAGCAGTACTTC. It codes for CSAPDGASTSYEQYF.

V and J are TRBV5-1 and TRBJ2-3, with TRBD2 matching 12 bases. V lost 4 bases to trimming and J lost 5 bases; unmatched junction nucleotides: 5. The CDR3 length is 15 residues. CDR1 and CDR2 (germline): SGHRS, YFSETQ. The CDR3 nucleotides read TGCGCCAGCAGCCGGACGACTAGCGGGGGAGATACGCAGTATTTT. Protein: CASSRTTSGGDTQYF.

The chain uses TRBV5-1 and TRBJ2-7; a weak D match, TRBD1 (6 bases). Between the trimmed V and J ends, which lost 3 bases and 1 base, there was a span of 11 bases. Looked up from germline, CDR1 is SGHRS and CDR2 is YFSETQ. This CDR3 is 14 amino acids long. The CDR3 reads CASSWGPSSYEQYF. The CDR3 DNA reads as TGCGCCAGCAGCTGGGGGCCGTCGTCCTACGAGCAGTACTTC. Looking up the rest from reference TRBV5-1 and TRBJ2-7 gives the full variable domain: KAGVTQTPRYLIKTRGQQVTLSCSPISGHRSVSWYQQTPGQGLQFLFEYFSETQRNKGNFPGRFSGRQFSNSRSEMNVSTLELGDSALYLCASSWGPSSYEQYFGPGTRLTVT.

The V call is TRBV29-1, the J call TRBJ1-2, with D hard to call. Deletions cut 0 bases from V and 5 bases from J, with 7 bases between. The CDR3 contains 12 residues. Per germline, CDR1 SQVTM and CDR2 ANQGSEA. The CDR3 is CSVEEEGYGYTF. The DNA for the CDR3 is TGCAGCGTTGAAGAGGAAGGTTATGGCTACACCTTC.

This clonotype showed up many times. The chain recombines TRBV7-2 with TRBJ2-5; D is undetermined. Trimming shortened V by 2 bases and J by 2 bases, and 6 bases separated the two germline ends. The CDR3 is 13 residues long. CDR1 and CDR2 (germline): SGHTA, FQGNSA. In nucleotides, the CDR3 is TGTGCCAGCAGCTTAATTCCTCAAGAGACCCAGTACTTC. This encodes CASSLIPQETQYF. Looking up the rest from reference TRBV7-2 and TRBJ2-5 gives the full variable domain: GAGVSQSPSNKVTEKGKDVELRCDPISGHTALYWYRQSLGQGLEFLIYFQGNSAPDKSGLPSDRFSAERTGGSVSTLTIQRTQQEDSAVYLCASSLIPQETQYFGPGTRLLVL.

The rearrangement links TRBV5-1 to TRBJ2-5; no clear D gene. V lost 4 bases to trimming and J lost 5 bases, with 12 bases between them. CDR3 length: 13 amino acids. The germline gives CDR1 SGHRS, CDR2 YFSETQ. The CDR3 loop is CASSRGSLETQYF. CDR3 bases: TGCGCCAGCAGCCGTGGTAGCTTGGAGACCCAGTACTTC.

This chain links TRBV9 with TRBJ2-7; weak D call: TRBD1 (6 bases). The ends were cut back, 0 bases at V and 5 bases at J, with 12 bases in the middle. The CDR3 loop spans 14 amino acids. Germline values: CDR1 SGDLS, CDR2 YYNGEE. CDR3 sequence reads: CASSVGGLEHEQYF. DNA for the CDR3: TGTGCCAGCAGCGTAGGGGGGCTGGAGCACGAGCAGTACTTC. Filled out from reference TRBV9 and TRBJ2-7, the complete variable domain reads DSGVTQTPKHLITATGQRVTLRCSPRSGDLSVYWYQQSLDQGLQFLIQYYNGEERAKGNILERFSAQQFPDLHSELNLSSLELGDSALYFCASSVGGLEHEQYFGPGTRLTVT.

This clonotype was found a few times. The chain is built from TRBV29-1 and TRBJ2-7, with D possibly being TRBD2 (5 bases). The germline V gene encodes CDR1 SQVTM and CDR2 ANQGSEA. The CDR3 is made up of 13 amino acids. The V gene lost 3 bases and the J gene lost 7 bases, with 16 bases spanning the gap. The CDR3 sequence is CSVEESGRPEQYF. The DNA for the CDR3 is TGCAGCGTTGAGGAGTCGGGGAGACCTGAGCAGTACTTC.

V and J are TRBV6-2 or TRBV6-3 and TRBJ2-7, with TRBD1 matching over 8 bases. CDR3 length: 14 amino acids. With 1 base clipped from V and 2 bases from J, the junction kept 1 base outside the gene matches. Germline loops: CDR1 MNHEY, CDR2 SVGEGT. The CDR3 DNA sequence: TGTGCCAGCAGTTACTGGGACAGGACCTACGAGCAGTACTTC. Translation gives CASSYWDRTYEQYF.

This clonotype has just a few counts. This chain uses TRBV3-1 with TRBJ2-1; no definite D call. The CDR3 loop spans 15 amino acids. Per the germline V gene, CDR1 is LGHDT and CDR2 is YNNKEL (reference sequence). Trimming pared 6 bases from V and 3 bases from J, leaving 15 bases between. CDR3 DNA sequence: TGTGCCAGCAGAAAAGGCCAGGATCTCTACAATGAGCAGTTCTTC. Its translation: CASRKGQDLYNEQFF.

V usage is TRBV7-2 and J usage is TRBJ2-3; 9 bases fit TRBD1. CDR1 SGHTA and CDR2 FQGNSA come from the germline V gene. V dropped 6 bases and J dropped 0; count of bases not matched to a gene: 7. The length of the CDR3 is 16 residues. This CDR3 reads CASSHHRGQSTDTQYF. CDR3 in DNA: TGTGCCAGCAGTCACCACAGGGGGCAGAGCACAGATACGCAGTATTTT.

The chain recombines TRBV28 with TRBJ2-7, with D maybe TRBD2 (5 bases). The V end lost 6 bases, the J end lost 3 bases, and 15 bases lay between the germline ends. CDR3 size: 14 residues. Germline assignment: CDR1 MDHEN and CDR2 SYDVKM. The CDR3 DNA is TGTGCCAGCAGACTTTCGAGAGGGTACTACGAGCAGTACTTC. Amino acids: CASRLSRGYYEQYF. Full variable domain (remainder filled in from reference TRBV28 and TRBJ2-7): DVKVTQSSRYLVKRTGEKVFLECVQDMDHENMFWYRQDPGLGLRLIYFSYDVKMKEKGDIPEGYSVSREKKERFSLILESASTNQTSMYLCASRLSRGYYEQYFGPGTRLTVT.

This rearrangement joins TRBV5-5 to TRBJ2-5, with 15 nucleotides matching TRBD2. The CDR3 totals 16 residues. Germline V gene data show CDR1 as SGHKS and CDR2 as YYEKEE (reference sequence). The trim removed 4 bases at V and 5 bases at J, leaving 6 bases unmatched. CDR3 bases: TGTGCCAGCAGCCCATACGGACTAGCGGGAGGGGAGACCCAGTACTTC. Its protein is CASSPYGLAGGETQYF.

This clonotype was seen just once. This chain uses TRBV5-6 with TRBJ2-2, with a weak D call TRBD1 (6 bases). This CDR3 is built from 16 residues. Germline V gene data show CDR1 as SGHDT and CDR2 as YYEEEE. V shed 4 bases and J shed 6 bases, with 19 bases lying between them. The CDR3 DNA reads as TGTGCCAGCAGCGTTAATACAGGGAATCTGGCCGGGGAGCTGTTTTTT. Protein sequence: CASSVNTGNLAGELFF.

This clonotype showed up just a few times. This chain connects TRBV5-1 to TRBJ1-1; no firm D call. The germline CDR1 and CDR2 sequences are SGHRS and YFSETQ. The ends were cut back, 4 bases at V and 1 base at J, with 8 bases in the middle. The CDR3 is made up of 13 amino acids. CDR3: CASSDIPNTEAFF. CDR3 in DNA: TGCGCCAGCAGCGACATCCCGAACACTGAAGCTTTCTTT.

This clonotype was detected a few times. The chain joins TRBV7-7 to TRBJ2-5; 9 bases align to TRBD1. The CDR3 is made up of 16 amino acids. CDR1 SSHAT and CDR2 FNYEAQ come from the germline V gene (reference sequence). J was trimmed by 2 bases and V by 6 bases; bases with no gene match: 10. DNA of the CDR3: TGTGCCAGCAGTCAGACCGGGACAGGGTTACAAGAGACCCAGTACTTC. It specifies CASSQTGTGLQETQYF.

This chain joins TRBV3-1 and TRBJ2-5, with D perhaps matching TRBD2 (6 bases). The CDR3 totals 15 residues. Trimming shortened V by 1 base and J by 7 bases, and 16 bases separated the two germline ends. Germline V gene lookup returns CDR1 LGHDT and CDR2 YNNKEL (reference sequence). The CDR3 DNA sequence: TGTGCCAGCAGCCAAGGGACTGAGCTTAGCGGGACCCAGTACTTC. This sequence encodes CASSQGTELSGTQYF.